A single sample gave rise to the 25 T cell receptor beta chains below, sequenced in a study of shared clonotypes between healthy human individuals (dated by TCRdb to about 2020). The method behind the library was the immunoSEQ multiplex PCR assay. TCRdb provides this immuneACCESS table in a form limited to in-frame rearrangements. Some clones are lacking; in checked studies, under half of them reflect an unresolved V gene, and why the rest are absent is not known. The sample records about 520,000 clones, around 96% of which are singletons. The ten largest clonotypes hold about 0.06% of the sample. The sample consisted of naive CD4+ T cells sorted from blood. The cell subset or site tag for this specimen amounts to: CD45RA+ positively selected. The origin of the receptors is a woman aged 30 to 39 in good health.

This chain joins TRBV7-9 and TRBJ2-2; the D call may be TRBD1 or TRBD2 (5 bases each). CDR3 size: 17 residues. With 5 bases removed from V and 0 bases from J, the gap between germline ends came to 16 bases. Germline values: CDR1 SEHNR, CDR2 FQNEAQ (reference sequence). CDR3 protein: CASSALRGGANTGELFF. The CDR3 coding sequence is TGTGCCAGCAGCGCCCTGAGGGGCGGAGCGAACACCGGGGAGCTGTTTTTT.

DNA for the CDR3: TGTGCCAGCAGCCATAATGGGGGGACTAGCGGAACGAGCTCCTACGAGCAGTACTTC. It specifies CASSHNGGTSGTSSYEQYF. The chain is built from TRBV7-9 and TRBJ2-7; TRBD2 aligns across 11 bases. The V and J ends lost 5 bases and 0 bases, in that order; junction bases with no gene match: 15. Germline V gene sequence: CDR1 SEHNR, CDR2 FQNEAQ (reference sequence). This CDR3 has 19 amino acids.

The V call is TRBV11-2, the J call TRBJ2-5; D unclear. CDR1 and CDR2 (germline): SGHAT, FQNNGV. V was pared by 4 bases and J by 1 base, with 13 bases between. The CDR3 totals 15 residues. The CDR3 region is CASSSIIRTQETQYF. The CDR3 DNA is TGTGCCAGCAGCTCGATCATCAGAACCCAAGAGACCCAGTACTTC.

This chain links TRBV5-1 with TRBJ1-4; TRBD1 might be the D (5 bases). This CDR3 region has 15 residues. The V gene's germline CDR1 is SGHRS and CDR2 YFSETQ. Deletions cut 2 bases from V and 0 bases from J, with 8 bases between. CDR3 in amino acids: CASSFRGATNEKLFF. The CDR3 DNA sequence: TGCGCCAGCAGCTTTCGGGGGGCAACTAATGAAAAACTGTTTTTT.

This chain uses TRBV11-3 with TRBJ2-7; 14 positions agree with TRBD2. The CDR3 length is 16 residues. Germline V gives CDR1 SGHNT, CDR2 YENEEA. J was trimmed by 3 bases and V by 4 bases; bases with no gene match: 5. This CDR3 is CASSSRTSGRFYEQYF. The CDR3 nucleotides read TGTGCCAGCAGCTCCCGGACTAGCGGGAGGTTCTACGAGCAGTACTTC.

This rearrangement joins TRBV6-1 to TRBJ2-3, with 11 bases matching TRBD2. The CDR3 is 15 amino acids. The junction had 3 bases not matched to a gene; V was cut back by 5 bases and J by 2 bases. Germline V lookup: CDR1 MNHNS, CDR2 SASEGT. CDR3 residues: CASSLLAGDTDTQYF. The DNA for the CDR3 is TGTGCCAGCAGTCTACTAGCGGGAGACACAGATACGCAGTATTTT.

The chain has TRBV27 and TRBJ2-7, with 7 bases matching TRBD1. The CDR3 totals 15 residues. V shed 0 bases and J 5 bases; nucleotides not matched to a gene: 7. Germline V gives CDR1 MNHEY, CDR2 SMNVEV (reference sequence). The CDR3 region has the DNA TGTGCCAGCAGTTTATCTAGACAGGGAAGGAACGAGCAGTACTTC. Protein: CASSLSRQGRNEQYF.

The rearrangement links TRBV5-1 to TRBJ1-1, with D tentatively TRBD1 (6 bases). Germline values: CDR1 SGHRS, CDR2 YFSETQ. V lost 0 bases and J 5 bases, leaving 11 bases between the germline ends. CDR3 length: 14 residues. The chain's CDR3 is CASSLAGVKTEAFF. The CDR3 region has the DNA TGCGCCAGCAGCTTGGCAGGGGTAAAGACTGAAGCTTTCTTT.

V usage is TRBV10-3 and J usage is TRBJ2-6, with 9 bases that match TRBD1. The CDR3 covers 17 residues. The junction had 10 bases not matched to a gene; V was cut back by 6 bases and J by 4 bases. Per germline, CDR1 ENHRY and CDR2 SYGVKD. CDR3 bases: TGTGCCATCAGACAGGGGGCCGGGTTTGGCGGGGCCAACGTCCTGACTTTC. Translating gives CAIRQGAGFGGANVLTF.

This clone was found once. The DNA for the CDR3 is TGTGCCAGTGTAGCGGACTACGAGCAGTACTTC. This translates into CASVADYEQYF. The chain combines TRBV2 with TRBJ2-7; D is possibly TRBD2 (6 bases). V lost 9 bases and J lost 3, with 9 bases in between. The germline V gene has CDR1 SNHLY and CDR2 FYNNEI. This CDR3 comprises 11 residues.

This chain connects TRBV10-2 to TRBJ2-5, with 13 bases fitting TRBD2. Germline V gene lookup returns CDR1 WSHSY and CDR2 SAAADI. V was clipped by 7 bases and J by 2 bases; unmatched bases: 7. The CDR3 runs 16 residues. The CDR3 DNA reads as TGCGCCAGCACCGGGACTAGCGGGACGGCGCAAGAGACCCAGTACTTC. This gives the protein CASTGTSGTAQETQYF.

V gene TRBV28 combines with J gene TRBJ1-4; possible D gene TRBD1, 6 bases. Germline V lookup: CDR1 MDHEN, CDR2 SYDVKM. The V gene lost 5 bases and the J gene lost 6 bases, with 16 bases spanning the gap. CDR3 length: 15 amino acids. The CDR3 DNA reads as TGTGCCAGCAGTCAGGACAGAGCGGGGGATGAAAAACTGTTTTTT. Translating gives CASSQDRAGDEKLFF.

This clone has a handful of counts. This rearrangement joins TRBV28 to TRBJ1-1; tentatively, D is TRBD1 (6 bases). The CDR3 is 15 residues long. V was pared by 5 bases and J by 0 bases, with 13 bases between. Germline V gene lookup returns CDR1 MDHEN and CDR2 SYDVKM. The chain's CDR3 is CASSPQDSLNTEAFF. CDR3 DNA sequence: TGTGCCAGCAGTCCTCAGGACAGCTTGAACACTGAAGCTTTCTTT.

The chain recombines TRBV7-9 with TRBJ1-4, with TRBD1 as a possible D gene (6 bases). Trimming removed 8 bases from V and 3 bases from J, with 10 bases in between. The CDR3 covers 13 residues. Germline V gene data show CDR1 as SEHNR and CDR2 as FQNEAQ (reference sequence). For the CDR3, the DNA is TGTGCCAGCCGCAGGGGCTCTAATGAAAAACTGTTTTTT. As protein: CASRRGSNEKLFF.

The chain is built from TRBV30 and TRBJ1-5; D remains unclear. This CDR3 contains 15 residues. Germline V gene data show CDR1 as GTSNPN and CDR2 as SVGIG (reference sequence). V was trimmed by 0 bases and J by 2 bases, leaving 11 bases between them. The CDR3 DNA reads TGTGCCTGGAGTGTACAATTTGGGGGCAATCAGCCCCAGCATTTT. This translates into CAWSVQFGGNQPQHF.

The J gene is TRBJ2-7, the V gene TRBV11-2; D is undetermined. V lost 3 bases and J lost 6, with 6 bases in between. CDR3 size: 11 residues. Germline CDR1 and CDR2: SGHAT and FQNNGV. CDR3 region: CASSFKAEQYF. The CDR3 bases are TGTGCCAGCAGCTTTAAGGCCGAGCAGTACTTC.

V gene TRBV15 combines with J gene TRBJ1-3, with D maybe TRBD1 (5 bases). The CDR3 is 14 amino acids. The germline CDR1 and CDR2 sequences are LNHNV and YYDKDF (reference sequence). V lost 2 bases and J 8 bases, leaving 13 bases between the germline ends. CDR3 sequence: CATSRKGTGDTIYF. For the CDR3, the DNA is TGTGCCACCAGCAGAAAAGGGACCGGAGACACCATATATTTT.

V is TRBV6-9 and J is TRBJ2-7, with D perhaps TRBD1 (6 bases). Germline CDR1 reads MNHGY; CDR2 reads SVAAGI. The CDR3 runs 13 residues. In nucleotides, the CDR3 is TGTGCAGTAATACCGGGACAACACTACGAGCAGTACTTC. As protein: CAVIPGQHYEQYF.

This sequence joins TRBV9 and TRBJ2-2, with a tentative D call TRBD1 (7 bases). Trimming left V 2 bases short and J 5 bases short, with 13 bases between. The CDR3 spans 15 residues. The germline gives CDR1 SGDLS, CDR2 YYNGEE. This chain's CDR3 is CASSVGPGGTGELFF. CDR3 nucleotide sequence: TGTGCCAGCAGCGTTGGCCCAGGGGGGACCGGGGAGCTGTTTTTT.

The chain uses TRBV19 and TRBJ1-3; 8 bases map to TRBD1. Trimming at V came to 6 bases and at J to 4 bases, leaving 8 bases not matched to a gene. CDR1 is LNHDA, CDR2 SQIVND, per germline (reference sequence). The CDR3 consists of 15 residues. CDR3 nucleotide sequence: TGTGCCAGTAGCGGACAGGGATTAGAAGGAAACACCATATATTTT. Its translation: CASSGQGLEGNTIYF. The entire variable domain, with the rest obtained from reference TRBV19 and TRBJ1-3, is as follows: DGGITQSPKYLFRKEGQNVTLSCEQNLNHDAMYWYRQDPGQGLRLIYYSQIVNDFQKGDIAEGYSVSREKKESFPLTVTSAQKNPTAFYLCASSGQGLEGNTIYFGEGSWLTVV.

This chain joins TRBV27 and TRBJ2-5; D gene ambiguous. Gene TRBJ2-7 matches the end of the DNA better, so the J call may be wrong. The germline V gene has CDR1 MNHEY and CDR2 SMNVEV (reference sequence). The CDR3 loop spans 11 amino acids. The CDR3 here is CASSFGYEQYF. DNA of the CDR3: TGTGCCAGCAGTTTCGGCTACGAGCAGTACTTC.

The chain recombines TRBV29-1 with TRBJ2-1; perhaps D is TRBD1 or TRBD2 (7 bases each). V dropped 6 bases and J dropped 2 bases, with 14 bases sitting between them. The CDR3 sequence is 14 residues long. In germline, CDR1 is SQVTM, CDR2 ANQGSEA. CDR3 sequence: CSVGRGGAYNEQFF. The CDR3 region has the DNA TGCAGCGTCGGCAGGGGGGGCGCCTACAATGAGCAGTTCTTC.

This chain joins TRBV28 and TRBJ2-7; D possibly corresponds to TRBD2 (5 bases). Germline loops: CDR1 MDHEN, CDR2 SYDVKM. Between the trimmed V and J ends, which lost 5 bases and 0 bases, there was a span of 11 bases. This CDR3 spans 14 amino acids. The CDR3 nucleotides read TGTGCCAGCAGTGTTACCCGGGACTCCTACGAGCAGTACTTC. It translates to CASSVTRDSYEQYF. Drawing the rest from reference TRBV28 and TRBJ2-7, the complete variable domain is DVKVTQSSRYLVKRTGEKVFLECVQDMDHENMFWYRQDPGLGLRLIYFSYDVKMKEKGDIPEGYSVSREKKERFSLILESASTNQTSMYLCASSVTRDSYEQYFGPGTRLTVT.

This rearrangement joins TRBV7-6 to TRBJ2-5, with D perhaps TRBD1 (6 bases). The DNA end is a closer match to TRBJ2-7, so the J assignment may be wrong. The CDR3 is made up of 14 amino acids. Germline CDR1 and CDR2: SGHVS and FNYEAQ. For the CDR3, the DNA is TGTGCCAGCAGCCCCACGGGACACCCCTACGAGCAGTACTTC. Amino acids: CASSPTGHPYEQYF.

This clone was picked up one time. This chain joins TRBV11-3 and TRBJ2-1; weak D call: TRBD2 (6 bases). The germline V gene encodes CDR1 SGHNT and CDR2 YENEEA. The CDR3 loop spans 12 amino acids. Trimming cost V 1 base and J 8 bases, with 6 bases left between them. CDR3 loop: CASSLGGDEQFF. Here the CDR3 DNA reads TGTGCCAGCAGCTTAGGCGGGGATGAGCAGTTCTTC.